The clone carrying this T cell receptor (beta chain) has a handful of counts. This sample is drawn from a study of cytomegalovirus exposure and HLA in healthy donors. The CDR3 length is 13 residues. Unmatched junction bases numbered 4, after V lost 4 bases and J lost 4 bases. CDR1 and CDR2 (germline): SGHDN, FVKESK. PCR amplification relied on 60 Vbeta primers (plus 13 Jbeta primers). Assay: immunoSEQ multiplex PCR; the TCRdb copy retains only in-frame clones and omits some. The sample includes roughly 200,000 clones, 78% of them seen just once. The receptor's source is a female donor in good health and CMV-seronegative. The chain employs TRBV14 and TRBJ2-7, with TRBD1 identical over 7 bases. Sequencing used PBMCs. DNA for the CDR3: TGTGCCAGCAGCCCATTACAGGGGTACGAGCAGTACTTC. This encodes CASSPLQGYEQYF.